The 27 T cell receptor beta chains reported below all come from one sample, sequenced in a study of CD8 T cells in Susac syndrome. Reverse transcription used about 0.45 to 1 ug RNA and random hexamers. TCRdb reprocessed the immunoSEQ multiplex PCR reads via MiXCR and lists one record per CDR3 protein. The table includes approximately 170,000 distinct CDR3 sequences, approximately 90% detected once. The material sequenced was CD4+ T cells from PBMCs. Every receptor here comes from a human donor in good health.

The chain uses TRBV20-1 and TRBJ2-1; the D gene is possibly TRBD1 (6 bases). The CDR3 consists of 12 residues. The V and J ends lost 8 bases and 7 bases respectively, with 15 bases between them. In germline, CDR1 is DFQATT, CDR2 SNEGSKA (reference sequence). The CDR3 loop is CSQGKNGNEQFF. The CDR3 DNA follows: TGCAGTCAGGGGAAGAATGGGAATGAGCAGTTCTTC.

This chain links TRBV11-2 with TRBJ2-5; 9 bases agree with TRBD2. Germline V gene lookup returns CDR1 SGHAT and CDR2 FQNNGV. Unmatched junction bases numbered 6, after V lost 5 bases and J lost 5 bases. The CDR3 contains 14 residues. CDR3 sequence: CASSTRGGPETQYF. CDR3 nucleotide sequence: TGTGCCAGCAGCACGCGGGGGGGACCGGAGACCCAGTACTTC. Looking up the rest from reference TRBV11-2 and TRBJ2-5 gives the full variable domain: EAGVAQSPRYKIIEKRQSVAFWCNPISGHATLYWYQQILGQGPKLLIQFQNNGVVDDSQLPKDRFSAERLKGVDSTLKIQPAKLEDSAVYLCASSTRGGPETQYFGPGTRLLVL.

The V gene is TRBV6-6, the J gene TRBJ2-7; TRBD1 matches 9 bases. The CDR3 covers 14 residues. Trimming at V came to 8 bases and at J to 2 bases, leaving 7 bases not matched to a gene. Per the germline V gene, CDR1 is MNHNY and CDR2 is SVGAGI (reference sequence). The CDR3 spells CASAPGQGPYEQYF. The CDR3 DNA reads TGTGCCAGCGCACCGGGACAGGGACCCTACGAGCAGTACTTC.

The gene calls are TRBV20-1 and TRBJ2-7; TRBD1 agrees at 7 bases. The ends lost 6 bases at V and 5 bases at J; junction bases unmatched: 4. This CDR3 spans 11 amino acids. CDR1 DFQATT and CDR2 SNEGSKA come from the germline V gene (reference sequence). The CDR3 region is CSARTGDEQYF. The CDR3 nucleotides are TGCAGTGCCCGAACAGGGGACGAGCAGTACTTC.

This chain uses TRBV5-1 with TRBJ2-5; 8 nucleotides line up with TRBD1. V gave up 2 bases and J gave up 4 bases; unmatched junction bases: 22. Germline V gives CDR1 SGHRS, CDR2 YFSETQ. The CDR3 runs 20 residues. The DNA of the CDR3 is TGCGCCAGCAGCTTTTTCCTCCCGGAGGGGTATGACAGGGGCGCAGAGACCCAGTACTTC. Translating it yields CASSFFLPEGYDRGAETQYF. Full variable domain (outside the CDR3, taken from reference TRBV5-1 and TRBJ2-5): KAGVTQTPRYLIKTRGQQVTLSCSPISGHRSVSWYQQTPGQGLQFLFEYFSETQRNKGNFPGRFSGRQFSNSRSEMNVSTLELGDSALYLCASSFFLPEGYDRGAETQYFGPGTRLLVL.

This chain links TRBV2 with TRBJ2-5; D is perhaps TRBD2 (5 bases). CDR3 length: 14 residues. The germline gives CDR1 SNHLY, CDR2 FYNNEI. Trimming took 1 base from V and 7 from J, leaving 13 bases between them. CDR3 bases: TGTGCCAGCAGTGAAGGACGGGCCCGGGGGACCCAGTACTTC. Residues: CASSEGRARGTQYF.

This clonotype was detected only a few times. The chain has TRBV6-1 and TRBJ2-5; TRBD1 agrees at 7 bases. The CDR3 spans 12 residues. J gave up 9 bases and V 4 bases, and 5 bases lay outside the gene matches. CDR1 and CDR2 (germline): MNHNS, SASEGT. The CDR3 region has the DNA TGTGCCAGCAGTGGCCCGGGACAGCCCCAGTACTTC. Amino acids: CASSGPGQPQYF.

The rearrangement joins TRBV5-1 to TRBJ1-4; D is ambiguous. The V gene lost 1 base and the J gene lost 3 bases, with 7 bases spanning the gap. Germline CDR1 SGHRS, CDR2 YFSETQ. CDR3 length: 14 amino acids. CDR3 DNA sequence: TGCGCCAGCAGCTTGTGGCAGCCTAATGAAAAACTGTTTTTT. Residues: CASSLWQPNEKLFF.

CDR3 region: CASSVARAGTETQYF. CDR3 nucleotide sequence: TGTGCCAGCAGCGTAGCTCGGGCAGGGACAGAGACCCAGTACTTC. This chain joins TRBV9 and TRBJ2-5; tentatively, D is TRBD1 or TRBD2 (5 bases each). V lost 0 bases and J 4 bases, leaving 13 bases between the germline ends. CDR3 length equals 15 residues. The germline gives CDR1 SGDLS, CDR2 YYNGEE.

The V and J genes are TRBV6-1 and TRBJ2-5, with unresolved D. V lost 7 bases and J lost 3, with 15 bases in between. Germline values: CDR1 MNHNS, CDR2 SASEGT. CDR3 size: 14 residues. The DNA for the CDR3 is TGTGCCAGCAAGGCCTGGCACCATGAAGAGACCCAGTACTTC. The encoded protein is CASKAWHHEETQYF.

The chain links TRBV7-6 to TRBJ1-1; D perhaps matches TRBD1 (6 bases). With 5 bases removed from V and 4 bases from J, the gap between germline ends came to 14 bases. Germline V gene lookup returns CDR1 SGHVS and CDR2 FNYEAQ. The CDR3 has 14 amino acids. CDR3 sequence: CASSPQGGGTEAFF. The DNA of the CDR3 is TGTGCCAGCAGCCCACAGGGAGGGGGCACTGAAGCTTTCTTT.

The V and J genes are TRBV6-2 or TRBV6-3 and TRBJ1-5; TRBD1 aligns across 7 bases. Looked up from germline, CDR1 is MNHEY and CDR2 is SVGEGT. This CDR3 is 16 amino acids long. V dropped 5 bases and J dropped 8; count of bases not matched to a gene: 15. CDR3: CASSRGRTDRVEPQHF. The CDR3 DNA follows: TGTGCCAGCAGTAGGGGTCGGACAGACAGGGTGGAGCCCCAGCATTTT.

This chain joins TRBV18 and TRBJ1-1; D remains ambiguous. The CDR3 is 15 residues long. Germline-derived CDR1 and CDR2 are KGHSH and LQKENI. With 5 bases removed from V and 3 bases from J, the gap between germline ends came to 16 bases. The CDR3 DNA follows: TGTGCCAGCTCAACTGGGAGGGCCCGCGACACTGAAGCTTTCTTT. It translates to CASSTGRARDTEAFF.

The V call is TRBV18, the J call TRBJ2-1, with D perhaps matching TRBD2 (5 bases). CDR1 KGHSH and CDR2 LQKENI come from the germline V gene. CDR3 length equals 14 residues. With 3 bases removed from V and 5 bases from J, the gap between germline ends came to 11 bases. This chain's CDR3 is CASSPRSGNNEQFF. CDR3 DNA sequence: TGTGCCAGCTCACCCCGCAGCGGTAACAATGAGCAGTTCTTC.

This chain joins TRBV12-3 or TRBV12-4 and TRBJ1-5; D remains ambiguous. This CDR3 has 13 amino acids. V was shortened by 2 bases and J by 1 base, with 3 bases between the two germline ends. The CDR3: CASSLRSNQPQHF. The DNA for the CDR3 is TGTGCCAGCAGTTTAAGGAGCAATCAGCCCCAGCATTTT.

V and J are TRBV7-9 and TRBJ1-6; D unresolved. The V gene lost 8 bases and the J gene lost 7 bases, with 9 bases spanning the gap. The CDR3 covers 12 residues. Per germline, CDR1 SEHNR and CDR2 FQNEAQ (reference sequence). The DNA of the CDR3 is TGTGCCAGCGGTGCCGGAAATTCACCCCTCCACTTT. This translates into CASGAGNSPLHF.

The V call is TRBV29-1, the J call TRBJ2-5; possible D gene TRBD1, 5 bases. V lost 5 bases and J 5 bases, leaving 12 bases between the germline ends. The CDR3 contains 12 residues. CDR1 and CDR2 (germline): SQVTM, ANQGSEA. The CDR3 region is CSVFDSSETQYF. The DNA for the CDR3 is TGCAGCGTTTTCGACAGCTCGGAGACCCAGTACTTC.

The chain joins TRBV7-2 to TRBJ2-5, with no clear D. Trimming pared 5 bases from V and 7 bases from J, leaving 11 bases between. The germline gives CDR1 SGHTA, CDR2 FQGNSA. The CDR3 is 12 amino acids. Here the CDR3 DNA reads TGTGCCAGCAGCATGCCTTCGTTGACCCAGTACTTC. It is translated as CASSMPSLTQYF.

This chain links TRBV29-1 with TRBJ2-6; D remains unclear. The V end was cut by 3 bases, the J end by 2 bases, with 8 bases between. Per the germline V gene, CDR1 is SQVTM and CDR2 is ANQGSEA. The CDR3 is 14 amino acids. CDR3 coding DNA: TGCAGCGTTGATCCGGTACCTGGGGCCAACGTCCTGACTTTC. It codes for CSVDPVPGANVLTF.

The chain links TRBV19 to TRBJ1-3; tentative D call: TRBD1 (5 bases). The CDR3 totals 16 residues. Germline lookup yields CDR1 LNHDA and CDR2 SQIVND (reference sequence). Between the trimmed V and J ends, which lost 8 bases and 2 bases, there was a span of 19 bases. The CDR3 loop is CASGRDVAITGNTIYF. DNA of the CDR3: TGTGCCAGTGGCCGGGACGTTGCAATTACTGGAAACACCATATATTTT.

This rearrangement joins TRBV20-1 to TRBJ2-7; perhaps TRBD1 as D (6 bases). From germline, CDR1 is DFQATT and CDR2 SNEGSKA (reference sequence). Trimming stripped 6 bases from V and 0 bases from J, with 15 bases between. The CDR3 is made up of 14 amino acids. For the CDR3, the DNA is TGCAGTGCCGCGGACAGCCCGAGCTCCTACGAGCAGTACTTC. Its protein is CSAADSPSSYEQYF.

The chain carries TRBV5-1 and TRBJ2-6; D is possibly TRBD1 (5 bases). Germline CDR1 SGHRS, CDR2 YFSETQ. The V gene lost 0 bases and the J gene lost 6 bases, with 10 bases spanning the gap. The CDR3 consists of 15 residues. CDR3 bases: TGCGCCAGCAGCTTGGAAGGGGCCGTGGCCAACGTCCTGACTTTC. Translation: CASSLEGAVANVLTF.

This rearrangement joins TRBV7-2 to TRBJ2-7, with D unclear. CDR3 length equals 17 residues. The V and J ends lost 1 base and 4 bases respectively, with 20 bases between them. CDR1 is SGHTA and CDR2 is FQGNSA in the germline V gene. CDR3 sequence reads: CASSLGGRAVVGYEQYF. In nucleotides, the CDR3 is TGTGCCAGCAGCTTAGGGGGTAGGGCTGTCGTTGGTTACGAGCAGTACTTC.

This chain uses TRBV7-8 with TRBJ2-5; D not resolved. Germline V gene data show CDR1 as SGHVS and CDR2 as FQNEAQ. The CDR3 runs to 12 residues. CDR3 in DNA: TGTGCGGGGTCCCGCCATCAAGAGACCCAGTACTTC. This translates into CAGSRHQETQYF.

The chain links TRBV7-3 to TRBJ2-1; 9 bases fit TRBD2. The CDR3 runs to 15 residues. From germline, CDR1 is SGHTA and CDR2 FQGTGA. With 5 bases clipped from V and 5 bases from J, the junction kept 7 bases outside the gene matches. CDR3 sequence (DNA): TGTGCCAGCAGCCCCAATAGCGGGAGAAACAATGAGCAGTTCTTC. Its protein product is CASSPNSGRNNEQFF.

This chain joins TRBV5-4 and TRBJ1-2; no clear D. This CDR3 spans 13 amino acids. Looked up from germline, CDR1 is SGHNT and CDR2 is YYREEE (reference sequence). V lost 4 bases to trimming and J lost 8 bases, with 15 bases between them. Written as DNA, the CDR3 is TGTGCCAGCAGCCGTGGAAGGGAAGGGGGCTACACCTTC. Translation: CASSRGREGGYTF.

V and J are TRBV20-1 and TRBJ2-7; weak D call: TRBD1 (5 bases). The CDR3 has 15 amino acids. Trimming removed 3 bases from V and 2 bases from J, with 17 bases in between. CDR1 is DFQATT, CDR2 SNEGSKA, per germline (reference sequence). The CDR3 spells CSASPPRDSAYEQYF. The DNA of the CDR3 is TGCAGTGCTAGCCCCCCTCGAGACAGCGCCTACGAGCAGTACTTC.